This record concerns one T cell receptor (beta chain) sequence. Reverse transcription of roughly 0.5 to 1 ug RNA used random hexamers. TCRdb fed the immunoSEQ multiplex PCR reads into MiXCR, producing one record per CDR3 protein. Of about 50,000 distinct CDR3 sequences in the sample, 93% are singletons; the top ten hold around 0.49%. The CDR3 contains 12 residues. Germline CDR1 is MRHNA and CDR2 is SNTAGT. This record comes from a study of CD8 T cells in Susac syndrome. TCR beta was sequenced from blood CD8+ and CD4+ T cells. The rearrangement uses TRBV6-4 and TRBJ2-7; 11 bases line up with TRBD1. This TCR was sampled from a human donor with multiple sclerosis. Material for sequencing was CD8+ T cells from PBMCs. The CDR3 here is CAGGQGAYEQYF. The CDR3 region has the DNA TGTGCTGGGGGACAGGGGGCCTACGAGCAGTACTTC.